This T cell receptor (beta chain) was identified in a study of OX40 agonist ivuxolimab in advanced cancers. Study-wide background: People who had prior anti-PD-1, anti-PD-L1 or anti-CTLA-4 therapy could take part, and about 40% had some. Regarding the study as a whole: Partly responding patients at 0.1-3.0 mg/kg showed some of the smallest clonal expansion.

The CDR3 runs 18 residues. The germline V and J ends were trimmed by 6 bases and 2 bases, with 25 bases remaining between them. The V gene's germline CDR1 is LNHDA and CDR2 SQIVND (reference sequence). This clone was seen once. The antigen remains unidentified. Sequencing used immunoSEQ multiplex PCR; TCRdb keeps in-frame clones, though not all of them. The sample yields tens of thousands of clones, about 80% seen once. The receptor's source is an adult with an advanced solid tumor such as melanoma, head and neck, liver or kidney cancer. V is TRBV19 and J is TRBJ2-5, with D possibly being TRBD1 (6 bases). The sequences come from CD4+ or CD8+ T cells sorted from blood, collected in a trial of the OX40 agonist ivuxolimab. CDR3 sequence: CASSMSLPIQGYQETQYF. As DNA, the CDR3 is TGTGCCAGTAGCATGAGTCTTCCAATACAGGGTTATCAAGAGACCCAGTACTTC.